A single sample gave rise to the 27 T cell receptor beta chains below, sequenced in a study of cytomegalovirus exposure and HLA in healthy donors. The PCR contained 60 Vbeta and 13 Jbeta primers. The protocol was immunoSEQ multiplex PCR, while the TCRdb copy is restricted to in-frame clones and leaves out a portion. Here the sample spans roughly 120,000 clones, roughly 67% being singletons. Material for sequencing was PBMCs. The receptors were sampled from a man aged 35 to 55 in good health and CMV-seronegative.

This sequence joins TRBV6-5 and TRBJ1-1, with a tentative D call TRBD1 (6 bases). V dropped 5 bases and J dropped 6 bases, with 7 bases sitting between them. The length of the CDR3 is 11 residues. From germline, CDR1 is MNHEY and CDR2 SVGAGI. The CDR3 sequence is CASSQGSEAFF. Written as DNA, the CDR3 is TGTGCCAGCAGTCAGGGGTCTGAAGCTTTCTTT.

The chain is built from TRBV28 and TRBJ2-1; 15 positions match TRBD2. There are 15 residues in the CDR3. Germline CDR1 and CDR2: MDHEN and SYDVKM. V dropped 8 bases and J dropped 6; count of bases not matched to a gene: 5. CDR3 in DNA: TGTGCCAGCCGCGGACTAGCGGGGGGGCTCAATGAGCAGTTCTTC. Encoded protein: CASRGLAGGLNEQFF.

The chain recombines TRBV9 with TRBJ2-1; D possibly corresponds to TRBD1 (6 bases). The germline V gene has CDR1 SGDLS and CDR2 YYNGEE. V was clipped by 3 bases and J by 5 bases, with 12 bases between them. The CDR3 totals 14 residues. In DNA, the CDR3 is TGTGCCAGCAGCGAGGGGGTCGGCGACAATGAGCAGTTCTTC. Translating gives CASSEGVGDNEQFF.

Points on this clone: The junction differs from germline at one of its ends, possibly a read error. The chain couples TRBV2 to TRBJ2-7; 9 bases line up with TRBD1. The CDR3 consists of 13 residues. Germline V gene sequence: CDR1 SNHLY, CDR2 FYNNEI. The CDR3 region has the DNA TGTGCCAGCAATGAACAGGGGGCTGGCGAGCAGTACTTC. The encoded protein is CASNEQGAGEQYF.

The chain recombines TRBV15 with TRBJ2-7, with D possibly TRBD2 on 6 matching bases. Germline lookup yields CDR1 LNHNV and CDR2 YYDKDF (reference sequence). This CDR3 contains 14 residues. The V end was cut by 5 bases, the J end by 0 bases, with 11 bases between. DNA for the CDR3: TGTGCCACCAGCCCCCACGGGAGCTCCTACGAGCAGTACTTC. Its protein product is CATSPHGSSYEQYF.

The genes are TRBV4-3 and TRBJ2-4, with no clear D. The CDR3 is 17 residues long. Germline V gives CDR1 LGHNA, CDR2 YSLEER. Trimming pared 0 bases from V and 0 bases from J, leaving 12 bases between. CDR3 bases: TGCGCCAGCAGCCAAGATTCCGGTTCGGGAGCCAAAAACATTCAGTACTTC. This sequence encodes CASSQDSGSGAKNIQYF.

The V call is TRBV6-6, the J call TRBJ2-5; 8 bases fit TRBD2. Germline values: CDR1 MNHNY, CDR2 SVGAGI (reference sequence). The CDR3 is made up of 15 amino acids. V shed 6 bases and J 5 bases; nucleotides not matched to a gene: 11. CDR3: CASRSSAGGGETQYF. In DNA form, the CDR3 reads TGTGCCAGCAGATCTTCCGCGGGGGGCGGCGAGACCCAGTACTTC.

The chain recombines TRBV27 with TRBJ2-1, with D possibly matching TRBD2 (5 bases). The ends were cut back, 3 bases at V and 15 bases at J, with 18 bases in the middle. The germline V gene has CDR1 MNHEY and CDR2 SMNVEV (reference sequence). The CDR3 is made up of 13 amino acids. The CDR3 nucleotides are TGTGCCAGCAGTTTGAACGGCGGACGGGGTATGTTCTTC. Translated: CASSLNGGRGMFF.

The rearrangement joins TRBV28 to TRBJ2-5; 11 bases fit TRBD2. V gave up 5 bases and J gave up 5 bases; unmatched junction bases: 7. The CDR3 totals 15 residues. Germline loops: CDR1 MDHEN, CDR2 SYDVKM. The CDR3 is CASSLLAGGRETQYF. DNA for the CDR3: TGTGCCAGCAGTCTGCTAGCGGGGGGACGGGAGACCCAGTACTTC.

The chain carries TRBV4-3 and TRBJ2-7; 11 nucleotides align to TRBD2. In germline, CDR1 is LGHNA, CDR2 YSLEER. V gave up 6 bases and J gave up 5 bases; unmatched junction bases: 9. The CDR3 has 15 amino acids. Here the CDR3 DNA reads TGCGCCAGCAGTCATAGCGGGGGGGGTTCCAACGAGCAGTACTTC. Translating gives CASSHSGGGSNEQYF.

This clone was recorded a few times. V and J are TRBV6-6 and TRBJ1-5; 7 bases align to TRBD1. Germline V gene sequence: CDR1 MNHNY, CDR2 SVGAGI (reference sequence). The V segment lost 8 bases and the J segment 1 base; nucleotides outside the gene matches: 5. The CDR3 has 14 residues. The CDR3 DNA follows: TGTGCCAGCGAAGACAGGGCCAGCAATCAGCCCCAGCATTTT. Protein sequence: CASEDRASNQPQHF.

The CDR3: CASSLTGAYEQYF. CDR3 coding DNA: TGTGCCAGCAGCTTGACCGGGGCCTACGAGCAGTACTTC. The V and J genes are TRBV5-6 and TRBJ2-7, with a possible D match to TRBD2 (5 bases). The germline V gene has CDR1 SGHDT and CDR2 YYEEEE. The CDR3 is made up of 13 amino acids. Trimming cost V 1 base and J 2 bases, with 7 bases left between them. The full variable domain, in which reference TRBV5-6 and TRBJ2-7 provide the parts outside the CDR3, is DAGVTQSPTHLIKTRGQQVTLRCSPKSGHDTVSWYQQALGQGPQFIFQYYEEEERQRGNFPDRFSGHQFPNYSSELNVNALLLGDSALYLCASSLTGAYEQYFGPGTRLTVT.

The V gene is TRBV7-6, the J gene TRBJ1-3; D might be TRBD1 (6 bases). The CDR3 covers 16 residues. Trimming took 4 bases from V and 2 from J, leaving 15 bases between them. Per the germline V gene, CDR1 is SGHVS and CDR2 is FNYEAQ. CDR3 in DNA: TGTGCCAGCAGCTCCGTCGGGAAGGGGGCTGGAAACACCATATATTTT. Translated: CASSSVGKGAGNTIYF.

The V call is TRBV9, the J call TRBJ2-3; tentative D call: TRBD2 (7 bases). This CDR3 is 15 amino acids long. From germline, CDR1 is SGDLS and CDR2 YYNGEE. With 1 base removed from V and 6 bases from J, the gap between germline ends came to 15 bases. The CDR3 protein is CASSVSPGGQDTQYF. CDR3 nucleotides: TGTGCCAGCAGCGTATCGCCGGGGGGCCAGGATACGCAGTATTTT.

In DNA, the CDR3 is TGTGCCAGCAGACCCCCGCAGACAGGTATTCAGATTGGCTACACCTTC. This gives the protein CASRPPQTGIQIGYTF. The chain has TRBV28 and TRBJ1-2, with a weak D call TRBD1 (6 bases). This CDR3 region has 16 residues. Trimming removed 6 bases at V and 7 bases at J, with 24 bases between. CDR1 MDHEN and CDR2 SYDVKM come from the germline V gene.

The chain has TRBV15 and TRBJ1-5; D not resolved. The CDR3 spans 15 residues. Trimming stripped 3 bases from V and 5 bases from J, with 14 bases between. Germline CDR1 LNHNV, CDR2 YYDKDF (reference sequence). The CDR3 DNA follows: TGTGCCACCAGCAGGGCCCCGGTGAGGGATCAGCCCCAGCATTTT. Residues: CATSRAPVRDQPQHF.

On this clone: Mismatch with germline at one junction end may stem from a read error. The chain employs TRBV2 and TRBJ2-7; possible D gene TRBD2, 6 bases. Germline assignment: CDR1 SNHLY and CDR2 FYNNEI. The CDR3 contains 11 residues. CDR3 nucleotide sequence: TGTGCCAGCAGTGAAGCGGGGACTCCCATTTTC. Amino acid sequence: CASSEAGTPIF. The variable domain in full, completed from reference TRBV2 and TRBJ2-7, reads EPEVTQTPSHQVTQMGQEVILRCVPISNHLYFYWYRQILGQKVEFLVSFYNNEISEKSEIFDDQFSVERPDGSNFTLKIRSTKLEDSAMYFCASSEAGTPIFGPGTRLTVT.

There are a few counts of this clone. The chain carries TRBV28 and TRBJ2-1; 9 bases line up with TRBD1. Per germline, CDR1 MDHEN and CDR2 SYDVKM. This CDR3 contains 15 residues. J was trimmed by 4 bases and V by 8 bases; bases with no gene match: 9. DNA of the CDR3: TGTGCCAGCGGGGGAGGGACAGGGTTATACAATGAGCAGTTCTTC. It translates to CASGGGTGLYNEQFF.

This clone has just one count. The chain has TRBV10-3 and TRBJ1-1; D possibly corresponds to TRBD1 (6 bases). CDR3 length equals 13 residues. V dropped 10 bases and J dropped 2 bases, with 14 bases sitting between them. Per the germline V gene, CDR1 is ENHRY and CDR2 is SYGVKD. The CDR3 sequence is CASGQSINTEAFF. CDR3 sequence (DNA): TGTGCCAGTGGACAGAGTATTAACACTGAAGCTTTCTTT.

This clone was recorded a few times. The genes are TRBV4-1 and TRBJ2-3; 9 nucleotides line up with TRBD2. CDR3 length: 16 residues. Germline V lookup: CDR1 MGHRA, CDR2 YSYEKL. V lost 4 bases to trimming and J lost 6 bases; unmatched junction nucleotides: 11. In DNA form, the CDR3 reads TGCGCCAGCAGCCTCTCCCCGATAGCGGGGGCCGATACGCAGTATTTT. Protein: CASSLSPIAGADTQYF.

The chain recombines TRBV19 with TRBJ2-2; 8 bases map to TRBD2. CDR1 LNHDA and CDR2 SQIVND come from the germline V gene (reference sequence). The CDR3 is 14 residues long. V lost 4 bases and J lost 5; bases outside the gene matches: 3. CDR3 region: CASSTRLATGELFF. Written as DNA, the CDR3 is TGTGCCAGTAGTACCCGACTAGCGACCGGGGAGCTGTTTTTT.

The V and J genes are TRBV5-1 and TRBJ2-5; 8 bases agree with TRBD2. This CDR3 comprises 14 residues. Germline V lookup: CDR1 SGHRS, CDR2 YFSETQ. J lost 2 bases, V lost 2 bases, and 2 bases had no gene match. CDR3 in amino acids: CASSLAGAQETQYF. The CDR3 bases are TGCGCCAGCAGCTTAGCGGGGGCACAAGAGACCCAGTACTTC. Full variable domain (remainder filled in from reference TRBV5-1 and TRBJ2-5): KAGVTQTPRYLIKTRGQQVTLSCSPISGHRSVSWYQQTPGQGLQFLFEYFSETQRNKGNFPGRFSGRQFSNSRSEMNVSTLELGDSALYLCASSLAGAQETQYFGPGTRLLVL.

The chain combines TRBV5-6 with TRBJ2-2; D perhaps matches TRBD2 (6 bases). Germline CDR1 SGHDT, CDR2 YYEEEE. This CDR3 contains 14 residues. Trimming pared 4 bases from V and 8 bases from J, leaving 15 bases between. CDR3 nucleotides: TGTGCCAGCAGCCGGGGGACGAATCCAGGGGAGCTGTTTTTT. Its translation: CASSRGTNPGELFF.

This chain links TRBV6-4 with TRBJ2-7; 12 bases are shared with TRBD2. There are 15 residues in the CDR3. V dropped 6 bases and J dropped 3; count of bases not matched to a gene: 6. Germline loops: CDR1 MRHNA, CDR2 SNTAGT. The CDR3 reads CASSLLAGGRYEQYF. The CDR3 region has the DNA TGTGCCAGCAGCTTGCTAGCGGGGGGGCGCTACGAGCAGTACTTC.

The rearrangement links TRBV4-2 to TRBJ2-3; 12 bases map to TRBD2. This CDR3 spans 18 amino acids. The germline V gene encodes CDR1 LGHNA and CDR2 YNFKEQ. V lost 0 bases and J lost 2; bases outside the gene matches: 6. The CDR3 loop reads CASSQEFPSGGATDTQYF. The CDR3 DNA sequence: TGTGCCAGCAGCCAAGAATTTCCTAGCGGGGGGGCCACAGATACGCAGTATTTT.

This clone has just a few counts. The chain recombines TRBV9 with TRBJ2-1, with 8 bases identical to TRBD2. This CDR3 contains 16 residues. J lost 10 bases, V lost 0 bases, and 12 bases had no gene match. Per germline, CDR1 SGDLS and CDR2 YYNGEE. CDR3 residues: CASSVGGSGGGVEQFF. The CDR3 DNA reads as TGTGCCAGCAGCGTAGGGGGGAGCGGGGGCGGGGTGGAGCAGTTCTTC.

This rearrangement joins TRBV7-9 to TRBJ2-1, with D possibly being TRBD2 (5 bases). The CDR3 runs to 12 residues. The germline CDR1 and CDR2 sequences are SEHNR and FQNEAQ (reference sequence). Trimming pared 4 bases from V and 9 bases from J, leaving 10 bases between. This CDR3 reads CASSSSEGEQFF. The DNA for the CDR3 is TGTGCCAGCAGCTCATCAGAGGGTGAGCAGTTCTTC.